The rows below give T cell receptor beta chains drawn from one sample of a study of blood T cell repertoires in COVID-19. The table came from immunoSEQ multiplex PCR; TCRdb's copy has only in-frame clones and leaves some out. The table lists some 220,000 clones, about 86% of them singletons, with around 2% in the top ten. The sequencing input was peripheral blood. Every receptor here comes from a woman aged 60 to 75 with acute or convalescent COVID-19. CDR3s include the opening cysteine and the closing phenylalanine or tryptophan.

v_call cdr3_aa
TRBV19 CASSIRFSGTPLGVAEAFF
TRBV29-1 CSASPGSSGNTIYF
TRBV2 CASSLKLSDGYTF
TRBV9 CASSDRVDTEAFF
TRBV7-8 CASSAGTVTYNEQFF
TRBV7-8 CGPDSNYGYTF
TRBV11-1 CASSRTGDGYTF
TRBV4-3 CASSQMMGFINEKLFF
TRBV15 CATSAVGSGQPQHF
TRBV7-8 CASSSRQLYGYTF
TRBV11-3 CASSDQGSNEQFF
TRBV2 CASSGLLQVGGYTF
TRBV5-1 CASSVGEHNEQFF
TRBV5-4 CASKESGGADTQYF